The 14 T cell receptor beta chains presented below share a single source sample, sequenced in a study of somatic mutations in cytotoxic T cells in rheumatoid arthritis. Clones were read by immunoSEQ multiplex PCR, and TCRdb kept only the in-frame ones, dropping some. The profile covers approximately 14,000 clones, with 82% appearing a single time and 29% taken by the ten largest. Sequencing was performed on CD8+ T cells sorted from blood. The receptors shown here come from an adult with rheumatoid arthritis.

This chain links TRBV28 with TRBJ2-4; perhaps D is TRBD1 or TRBD2 (5 bases each). V dropped 1 base and J dropped 4 bases, with 8 bases sitting between them. This CDR3 spans 14 amino acids. Germline V gene data show CDR1 as MDHEN and CDR2 as SYDVKM. The CDR3: CASSLSGQKNIQYF. In nucleotides, the CDR3 is TGTGCCAGCAGTTTATCGGGGCAGAAAAACATTCAGTACTTC. Full variable domain (rest looked up from reference TRBV28 and TRBJ2-4): DVKVTQSSRYLVKRTGEKVFLECVQDMDHENMFWYRQDPGLGLRLIYFSYDVKMKEKGDIPEGYSVSREKKERFSLILESASTNQTSMYLCASSLSGQKNIQYFGAGTRLSVL.

The chain joins TRBV5-4 to TRBJ1-1; D is unclear. The CDR3 length is 12 residues. V was trimmed by 0 bases and J by 8 bases, leaving 8 bases between them. The V gene's germline CDR1 is SGHNT and CDR2 YYREEE (reference sequence). The CDR3 bases are TGTGCCAGCAGCTTGGGACGGGCAGAAGCTTTCTTT. This encodes CASSLGRAEAFF.

V is TRBV5-8 and J is TRBJ2-3; TRBD2 matches at 13 bases. CDR3 length: 15 residues. The V and J ends lost 0 bases and 6 bases, in that order; junction bases with no gene match: 1. Per the germline V gene, CDR1 is SGHTS and CDR2 is YDEGEE. The CDR3 sequence: CASSLGLAGGDTQYF. The DNA of the CDR3 is TGTGCCAGCAGCTTGGGACTAGCGGGGGGTGATACGCAGTATTTT.

The chain carries TRBV28 and TRBJ2-3; 7 bases agree with TRBD2. Looked up from germline, CDR1 is MDHEN and CDR2 is SYDVKM. Trimming removed 3 bases from V and 4 bases from J; junction bases left unmatched: 4. The CDR3 runs to 14 residues. CDR3: CASSLLGRADTQYF. The DNA of the CDR3 is TGTGCCAGCAGTTTGCTTGGGAGGGCAGATACGCAGTATTTT. Using reference TRBV28 and TRBJ2-3 for the parts outside the CDR3, the full variable domain is DVKVTQSSRYLVKRTGEKVFLECVQDMDHENMFWYRQDPGLGLRLIYFSYDVKMKEKGDIPEGYSVSREKKERFSLILESASTNQTSMYLCASSLLGRADTQYFGPGTRLTVL.

The genes are TRBV6-1 and TRBJ1-5; 8 bases are a match to TRBD1. With V trimmed by 2 bases and J by 6 bases, 6 bases remained unmatched. The CDR3 has 15 amino acids. Germline values: CDR1 MNHNS, CDR2 SASEGT. This CDR3 reads CASSEPGQGFQPQHF. CDR3 sequence (DNA): TGTGCCAGCAGTGAACCCGGACAGGGTTTTCAGCCCCAGCATTTT.

The chain joins TRBV19 to TRBJ2-5; D gene ambiguous. The end of the DNA is better explained by TRBJ2-7, so the J call may be wrong. Looked up from germline, CDR1 is LNHDA and CDR2 is SQIVND (reference sequence). The CDR3 has 14 residues. CDR3 DNA: TGTGCCAGTAGTAGGACGGTACAACTCTACGAGCAGTACTTC. This gives the protein CASSRTVQLYEQYF.

The chain couples TRBV4-3 to TRBJ1-2; D not certain. Germline V gene sequence: CDR1 LGHNA, CDR2 YSLEER. The CDR3 consists of 13 residues. Trimming took 6 bases from V and 1 from J, leaving 9 bases between them. Here the CDR3 reads CASSPGGNYGYTF. For the CDR3, the DNA is TGCGCCAGCAGTCCGGGCGGTAACTATGGCTACACCTTC.

V gene TRBV30 combines with J gene TRBJ2-6; no firm D call. CDR3 size: 14 residues. Germline CDR1 and CDR2: GTSNPN and SVGIG (reference sequence). The ends were cut back, 2 bases at V and 2 bases at J, with 7 bases in the middle. CDR3 region: CAWSSGAGANVLTF. Written as DNA, the CDR3 is TGTGCCTGGAGTTCTGGGGCTGGGGCCAACGTCCTGACTTTC. The variable domain in full, completed from reference TRBV30 and TRBJ2-6, reads SQTIHQWPATLVQPVGSPLSLECTVEGTSNPNLYWYRQAAGRGLQLLFYSVGIGQISSEVPQNLSASRPQDRQFILSSKKLLLSDSGFYLCAWSSGAGANVLTFGAGSRLTVL.

The chain carries TRBV10-1 and TRBJ2-5; 9 bases are a match to TRBD2. The length of the CDR3 is 16 residues. V was pared by 5 bases and J by 5 bases, with 12 bases of the junction left unmatched. Per the germline V gene, CDR1 is WNHNN and CDR2 is SYGVQD (reference sequence). As DNA, the CDR3 is TGCGCCAGCAGTCTCCTAGCGGGAACCCATGTGGAGACCCAGTACTTC. Encoded protein: CASSLLAGTHVETQYF.

The rearrangement uses TRBV7-9 and TRBJ2-5; TRBD1 matches at 12 bases. From germline, CDR1 is SEHNR and CDR2 FQNEAQ (reference sequence). V shed 2 bases, J shed 5 bases, and the junction held 15 bases outside the gene matches. CDR3 length: 19 residues. The CDR3 sequence: CASSLRVPPGQGAVETQYF. CDR3 nucleotide sequence: TGTGCCAGCAGCTTAAGGGTTCCTCCGGGACAGGGGGCAGTTGAGACCCAGTACTTC.

The rearrangement links TRBV7-6 to TRBJ2-2; no firm D call. Trimming removed 2 bases from V and 4 bases from J, with 11 bases in between. The CDR3 length is 15 residues. Germline CDR1 reads SGHVS; CDR2 reads FNYEAQ. This chain's CDR3 is CASSLKRVGTGELFF. The CDR3 bases are TGTGCCAGCAGCTTAAAAAGGGTCGGCACCGGGGAGCTGTTTTTT.

The chain is built from TRBV7-9 and TRBJ2-5; D tentatively fits TRBD1 or TRBD2 (6 bases each). The CDR3 extends over 17 amino acids. Trimming cost V 1 base and J 1 base, with 16 bases left between them. Germline CDR1 reads SEHNR; CDR2 reads FQNEAQ (reference sequence). For the CDR3, the DNA is TGTGCCAGCAGCTTAGTGTCTAGGGGGGCCTTCCAAGAGACCCAGTACTTC. Protein: CASSLVSRGAFQETQYF.

The chain combines TRBV28 with TRBJ2-7; no reliable D call. Germline V CDR1 and CDR2: MDHEN, SYDVKM. The CDR3 runs to 14 residues. The ends were cut back, 5 bases at V and 5 bases at J, with 16 bases in the middle. The CDR3 DNA reads TGTGCCAGCAGTACCCAGGACGGTCCCGACGAGCAGTACTTC. Translating gives CASSTQDGPDEQYF.

The rearrangement uses TRBV25-1 and TRBJ1-4, with TRBD1 as a possible D gene (5 bases). Germline V CDR1 and CDR2: MGHDK, SYGVNS. CDR3 length equals 16 residues. Trimming cost V 7 bases and J 8 bases, with 23 bases left between them. CDR3 residues: CASMSTKQEGWEKLFF. The CDR3 DNA is TGTGCCAGCATGTCCACAAAACAGGAAGGTTGGGAAAAACTGTTTTTT.